The 22 T cell receptor beta chains below all came from one sample that was sequenced in a study of T cell repertoires in cytomegalovirus infection. These TCRs are of unknown antigen specificity. One entry per CDR3 protein results from TCRdb running MiXCR on the reads. The sample lists about half a million distinct CDR3 sequences, about 33% occurring once. The source was cultured PBMCs, collected from culture after CMV antigen stimulation. The receptor set was obtained from a human donor in good health (CMV status not recorded). Some clones in this sample may be carry-over from other donors' samples.

The chain combines TRBV28 with TRBJ2-7, with a possible D match to TRBD1 (6 bases). V lost 3 bases and J lost 4, with 10 bases in between. From germline, CDR1 is MDHEN and CDR2 SYDVKM. CDR3 length equals 13 residues. The CDR3 spells CASSFFQGYEQYF. In nucleotides, the CDR3 is TGTGCCAGCAGTTTTTTTCAGGGGTACGAGCAGTACTTC.

The CDR3 sequence is CASSFLGVRLGTEAFF. CDR3 nucleotide sequence: TGTGCCAGCAGCTTCCTGGGGGTCCGTTTGGGCACTGAAGCTTTCTTT. The chain carries TRBV7-8 and TRBJ1-1, with D possibly being TRBD1 (5 bases). The V gene's germline CDR1 is SGHVS and CDR2 FQNEAQ. Trimming took 3 bases from V and 4 from J, leaving 18 bases between them. The CDR3 runs 16 residues. Full variable domain (rest looked up from reference TRBV7-8 and TRBJ1-1): GAGVSQSPRYKVAKRGQDVALRCDPISGHVSLFWYQQALGQGPEFLTYFQNEAQLDKSGLPSDRFFAERPEGSVSTLKIQRTQQEDSAVYLCASSFLGVRLGTEAFFGQGTRLTVV.

CDR3 sequence reads: CASTRTSASSYNEQFF. Written as DNA, the CDR3 is TGTGCCAGTACCCGGACTAGCGCGAGCTCCTACAATGAGCAGTTCTTC. The chain joins TRBV19 to TRBJ2-1, with 9 bases identical to TRBD2. This CDR3 has 16 residues. CDR1 and CDR2 from the germline V gene are LNHDA and SQIVND (reference sequence). The trim removed 7 bases at V and 0 bases at J, leaving 7 bases unmatched.

The chain has TRBV6-2 or TRBV6-3 and TRBJ2-1; 10 bases agree with TRBD1. From germline, CDR1 is MNHEY and CDR2 SVGEGT. J gave up 8 bases and V 6 bases, and 10 bases lay outside the gene matches. This CDR3 has 15 residues. CDR3 sequence: CASRAGTGDDYEQFF. In DNA, the CDR3 is TGTGCCAGCAGGGCGGGGACAGGGGATGATTATGAGCAGTTCTTC.

V and J are TRBV7-2 and TRBJ2-2; 16 bases map to TRBD2. V dropped 4 bases and J dropped 5; count of bases not matched to a gene: 10. CDR3 length: 19 amino acids. Germline assignment: CDR1 SGHTA and CDR2 FQGNSA. The CDR3 bases are TGTGCCAGCAGCTCGCCGGGACTAGCGGGAGGGCCTCGTACCGGGGAGCTGTTTTTT. Amino acid sequence: CASSSPGLAGGPRTGELFF.

This clonotype was recorded at least ten times. The genes are TRBV7-2 and TRBJ1-1; D uncertain. The ends were cut back, 3 bases at V and 9 bases at J, with 11 bases in the middle. Germline CDR1 and CDR2: SGHTA and FQGNSA. The CDR3 is 12 amino acids. In DNA, the CDR3 is TGTGCCAGCAGCTTTCCCGGGCCACAAGCTTTCTTT. Protein: CASSFPGPQAFF. The full variable domain, with the rest looked up from reference TRBV7-2 and TRBJ1-1, is GAGVSQSPSNKVTEKGKDVELRCDPISGHTALYWYRQSLGQGLEFLIYFQGNSAPDKSGLPSDRFSAERTGGSVSTLTIQRTQQEDSAVYLCASSFPGPQAFFGQGTRLTVV.

The CDR3 DNA reads as TGTGCCAGCGCACAGGGGGCGCGGTCTGAAGCTTTCTTT. This encodes CASAQGARSEAFF. This sequence joins TRBV19 and TRBJ1-1; 9 nucleotides align to TRBD1. CDR1 is LNHDA, CDR2 SQIVND, per germline (reference sequence). After removal of 9 bases from V and 6 bases from J, the junction contained 8 bases not matched to a gene. The CDR3 consists of 13 residues. The whole variable domain, filled in from reference TRBV19 and TRBJ1-1, reads DGGITQSPKYLFRKEGQNVTLSCEQNLNHDAMYWYRQDPGQGLRLIYYSQIVNDFQKGDIAEGYSVSREKKESFPLTVTSAQKNPTAFYLCASAQGARSEAFFGQGTRLTVV.

In its sample, this clonotype was seen a few times. CDR3 DNA sequence: TGTGCCAGCACTTACAGCAATCAGCCCCAGCATTTT. Amino acids: CASTYSNQPQHF. The J gene is TRBJ1-5, the V gene TRBV28; D not resolved. The CDR3 is made up of 12 amino acids. The germline V and J ends were trimmed by 7 bases and 1 base, with 5 bases remaining between them. The germline CDR1 and CDR2 sequences are MDHEN and SYDVKM. The full variable domain, its missing parts supplied by reference TRBV28 and TRBJ1-5, is DVKVTQSSRYLVKRTGEKVFLECVQDMDHENMFWYRQDPGLGLRLIYFSYDVKMKEKGDIPEGYSVSREKKERFSLILESASTNQTSMYLCASTYSNQPQHFGDGTRLSIL.

This clonotype was counted at least ten times. J is TRBJ2-1 and V is TRBV12-3 or TRBV12-4; 10 nucleotides match TRBD2. The CDR3 has 15 amino acids. After removal of 3 bases from V and 9 bases from J, the junction contained 8 bases not matched to a gene. The CDR3 loop is CASSLSGRAVAEQFF. The CDR3 region has the DNA TGTGCCAGCAGTTTGAGCGGGAGGGCCGTTGCTGAGCAGTTCTTC.

This rearrangement joins TRBV7-9 to TRBJ2-2; TRBD1 matches 8 bases. Unmatched junction bases numbered 13, after V lost 2 bases and J lost 5 bases. CDR1 and CDR2 from the germline V gene are SEHNR and FQNEAQ (reference sequence). The CDR3 is 18 residues long. The CDR3 sequence: CASSLTRQGKGRTGELFF. The CDR3 nucleotides read TGTGCCAGCAGCTTAACAAGACAGGGGAAGGGGAGGACCGGGGAGCTGTTTTTT. Variable domain in full (rest from reference TRBV7-9 and TRBJ2-2): DTGVSQNPRHKITKRGQNVTFRCDPISEHNRLYWYRQTLGQGPEFLTYFQNEAQLEKSRLLSDRFSAERPKGSFSTLEIQRTEQGDSAMYLCASSLTRQGKGRTGELFFGEGSRLTVL.

This clonotype was picked up a small number of times. V gene TRBV20-1 combines with J gene TRBJ2-2; 14 nucleotides match TRBD2. The V and J ends lost 2 bases and 7 bases, in that order; junction bases with no gene match: 12. From germline, CDR1 is DFQATT and CDR2 SNEGSKA (reference sequence). This CDR3 is 18 amino acids long. DNA of the CDR3: TGCAGTGCTAGATACCCGACTAGCGGGAGGGCCTTTGGCGGGGAGCTGTTTTTT. Its protein is CSARYPTSGRAFGGELFF.

The chain links TRBV15 to TRBJ2-3; 9 bases are shared with TRBD2. Germline loops: CDR1 LNHNV, CDR2 YYDKDF (reference sequence). CDR3 size: 15 residues. Losses at the gene ends were 5 bases for V and 1 base for J; bases not matched to a gene: 4. This CDR3 is CATSQLAGGTDTQYF. CDR3 DNA sequence: TGTGCCACCAGCCAACTAGCGGGCGGCACAGATACGCAGTATTTT.

This clonotype appeared a few times. The chain uses TRBV7-2 and TRBJ2-1, with TRBD1 matching over 9 bases. The CDR3 sequence is 14 residues long. Looked up from germline, CDR1 is SGHTA and CDR2 is FQGNSA. The V segment lost 5 bases and the J segment 7 bases; nucleotides outside the gene matches: 6. The CDR3 region has the DNA TGTGCCAGCAGCGCACAGGGGGCGGGAAATGAGCAGTTCTTC. Protein product: CASSAQGAGNEQFF.

This clonotype was found a few times. The chain joins TRBV28 to TRBJ2-7; possible D gene TRBD1, 6 bases. In germline, CDR1 is MDHEN, CDR2 SYDVKM. V was trimmed by 6 bases and J by 2 bases, leaving 20 bases between them. The CDR3 is 16 amino acids. The CDR3 DNA reads as TGTGCCAGCAGCCCAGTCAGGCAGGCAGGGGCCTACGAGCAGTACTTC. It translates to CASSPVRQAGAYEQYF.

Only a few counts were recorded for this clonotype. The chain combines TRBV27 with TRBJ1-5; 8 positions agree with TRBD1. Per germline, CDR1 MNHEY and CDR2 SMNVEV (reference sequence). The CDR3 has 15 residues. Trimming at V came to 6 bases and at J to 5 bases, leaving 9 bases not matched to a gene. The CDR3 loop is CASSSDRGAYQPQHF. For the CDR3, the DNA is TGTGCCAGCAGCTCTGACAGGGGCGCATATCAGCCCCAGCATTTT.

The chain combines TRBV7-2 with TRBJ2-7; 11 bases line up with TRBD2. The CDR3 sequence is 15 residues long. V shed 6 bases and J 3 bases; nucleotides not matched to a gene: 7. Per germline, CDR1 SGHTA and CDR2 FQGNSA. The CDR3 sequence is CASRPTSGSVYEQYF. Here the CDR3 DNA reads TGTGCCAGCAGGCCTACTAGCGGGAGTGTCTACGAGCAGTACTTC.

This clonotype was seen a handful of times. This rearrangement joins TRBV7-2 to TRBJ1-1, with 8 bases matching TRBD1. Germline lookup yields CDR1 SGHTA and CDR2 FQGNSA. J was trimmed by 6 bases and V by 6 bases; bases with no gene match: 15. The CDR3 length is 16 residues. This chain's CDR3 is CASSWSHGTGDPEAFF. The DNA of the CDR3 is TGTGCCAGCAGTTGGTCCCACGGGACAGGCGATCCTGAAGCTTTCTTT.

The chain has TRBV6-2 or TRBV6-3 and TRBJ1-5, with D maybe TRBD1 (6 bases). Germline V lookup: CDR1 MNHEY, CDR2 SVGEGT. V lost 4 bases to trimming and J lost 6 bases, with 10 bases between them. The length of the CDR3 is 13 residues. The CDR3 reads CASSSDSVQPQHF. CDR3 coding DNA: TGTGCCAGCAGTTCGGACAGCGTTCAGCCCCAGCATTTT.

There are many counts of this clonotype. The gene calls are TRBV19 and TRBJ1-5; D is ambiguous. The V and J ends lost 5 bases and 1 base respectively, with 9 bases between them. The CDR3 covers 14 residues. CDR1 is LNHDA and CDR2 is SQIVND in the germline V gene (reference sequence). The DNA of the CDR3 is TGTGCCAGTAGTCCTGGCCTGAGCAATCAGCCCCAGCATTTT. This gives the protein CASSPGLSNQPQHF.

This chain connects TRBV19 to TRBJ1-2; TRBD1 aligns across 7 bases. The CDR3 has 16 residues. Trimming cost V 7 bases and J 5 bases; bases outside gene matches: 16. The germline V gene encodes CDR1 LNHDA and CDR2 SQIVND (reference sequence). The CDR3 nucleotides are TGTGCCAGTACCCCCTATGGCGGCAGGGGGGAGTATGGCTACACCTTC. Residues: CASTPYGGRGEYGYTF.

This clonotype was recorded a few times. This chain joins TRBV12-3 or TRBV12-4 and TRBJ2-1; TRBD2 agrees at 13 bases. The V segment lost 5 bases and the J segment 14 bases; nucleotides outside the gene matches: 9. This CDR3 comprises 14 residues. The DNA for the CDR3 is TGTGCCAGCAGTATCGAACTAGCGGGAGGGGCGAAGTTCTTC. Protein sequence: CASSIELAGGAKFF.

This clonotype was counted between two and nine times. This chain connects TRBV7-8 to TRBJ2-2; the match to TRBD1 covers 8 bases. CDR1 is SGHVS, CDR2 FQNEAQ, per germline. Unmatched junction bases numbered 5, after V lost 3 bases and J lost 2 bases. The CDR3 totals 16 residues. CDR3 amino acids: CASSFGDRGNTGELFF. CDR3 DNA sequence: TGTGCCAGCAGCTTTGGAGACAGGGGTAACACCGGGGAGCTGTTTTTT.